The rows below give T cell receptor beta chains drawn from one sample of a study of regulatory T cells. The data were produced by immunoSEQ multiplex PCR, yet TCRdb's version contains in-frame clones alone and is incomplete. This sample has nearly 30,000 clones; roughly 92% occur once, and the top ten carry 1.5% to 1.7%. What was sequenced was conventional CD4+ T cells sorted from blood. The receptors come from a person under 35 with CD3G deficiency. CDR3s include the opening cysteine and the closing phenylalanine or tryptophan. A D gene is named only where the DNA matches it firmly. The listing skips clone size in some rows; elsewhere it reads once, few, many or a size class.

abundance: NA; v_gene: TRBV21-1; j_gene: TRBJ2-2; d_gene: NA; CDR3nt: TGTGCCAGCAGCCCGACTAGCGGGGGGGCGGGCACCGGGGAGCTGTTTTTT; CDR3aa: CASSPTSGGAGTGELFF
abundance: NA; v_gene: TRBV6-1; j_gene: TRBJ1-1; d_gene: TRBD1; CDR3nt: TGTGCCAGCAGTCCGGACAGGGGGCAAACCACTGAAGCTTTCTTT; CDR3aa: CASSPDRGQTTEAFF
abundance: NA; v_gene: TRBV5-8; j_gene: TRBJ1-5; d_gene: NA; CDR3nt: TGTGCCAGCAGCTTGCGACCTATTTATAGCAATCAGCCCCAGCATTTT; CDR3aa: CASSLRPIYSNQPQHF
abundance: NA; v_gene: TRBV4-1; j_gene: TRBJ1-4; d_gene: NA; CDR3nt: TGCGCCAGCAGCTCCGGGCTTCCTAATGAAAAACTGTTTTTT; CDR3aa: CASSSGLPNEKLFF
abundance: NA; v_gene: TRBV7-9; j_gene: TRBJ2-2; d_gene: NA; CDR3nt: TGTGCCAGCAGCTTAGCTTCCGGGGGCCCCACCGGGGAGCTGTTTTTT; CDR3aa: CASSLASGGPTGELFF
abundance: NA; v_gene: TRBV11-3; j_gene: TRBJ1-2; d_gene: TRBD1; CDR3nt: TGTGCCAGCAGCCTAGTGACAGGGGCATGGGGATATGATGACACCTTC; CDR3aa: CASSLVTGAWGYDDTF
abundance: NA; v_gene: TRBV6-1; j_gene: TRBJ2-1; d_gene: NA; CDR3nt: TGTGCCAGCACCTACAACAATGAGCAGTTCTTC; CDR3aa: CASTYNNEQFF
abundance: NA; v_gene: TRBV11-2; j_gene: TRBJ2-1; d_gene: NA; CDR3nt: TGTGCCAGCAGCTTAGGACTTAGAGGGGATGAGCAGTTCTTC; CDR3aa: CASSLGLRGDEQFF
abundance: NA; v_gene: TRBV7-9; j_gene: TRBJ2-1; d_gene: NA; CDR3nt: TGTGCCAGCAGCAAGGGGCTGGAGACCTACAATGAGCAGTTCTTC; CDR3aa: CASSKGLETYNEQFF
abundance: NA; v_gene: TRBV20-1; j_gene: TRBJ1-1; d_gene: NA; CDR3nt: TGCAGTGCTAGAAGGACCCCTGAAGCTTTCTTT; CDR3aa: CSARRTPEAFF
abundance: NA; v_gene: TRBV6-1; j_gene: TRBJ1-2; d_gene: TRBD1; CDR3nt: TGTGCCAGCAGTGAGGGGACAGGGCCGGGCTATGGCTACACCTTC; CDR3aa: CASSEGTGPGYGYTF
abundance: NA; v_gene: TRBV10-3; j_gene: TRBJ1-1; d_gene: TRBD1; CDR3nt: TGTGCCATCAGGAAACAGGGGGTGAACACTGAAGCTTTCTTT; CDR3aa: CAIRKQGVNTEAFF
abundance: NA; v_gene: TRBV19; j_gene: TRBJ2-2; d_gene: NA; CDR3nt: TGTGCCAGTAGTATCGTGGGCACCGGGGAGCTGTTTTTT; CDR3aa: CASSIVGTGELFF
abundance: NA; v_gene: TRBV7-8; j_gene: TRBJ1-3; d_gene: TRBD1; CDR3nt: TGTGCCAGCAGCTTAGGACAGGGTGCTGGAAACACCATATATTTT; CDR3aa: CASSLGQGAGNTIYF
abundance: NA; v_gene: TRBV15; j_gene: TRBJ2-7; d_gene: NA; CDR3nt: TGTGCCACCAGCGCATCGGCGGCCAGGCAAGCAAACGAGCAGTACTTC; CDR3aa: CATSASAARQANEQYF
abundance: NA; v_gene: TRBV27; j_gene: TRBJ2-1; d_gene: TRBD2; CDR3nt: TGTGCCAGCAGAGGTTCGGGACTAGGGAATGAGCAGTTCTTC; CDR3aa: CASRGSGLGNEQFF
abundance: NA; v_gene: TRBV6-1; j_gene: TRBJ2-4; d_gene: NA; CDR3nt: TGTGCCAGCAGTGAATTCGGCGGGGACCCCTTTCTAGCCAAAAACATTCAGTACTTC; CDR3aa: CASSEFGGDPFLAKNIQYF
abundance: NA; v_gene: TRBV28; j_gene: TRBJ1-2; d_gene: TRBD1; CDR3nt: TGTGCCAGCAGTCCCCCCGGGACAGGGGTTGTTGGCTACACCTTC; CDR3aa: CASSPPGTGVVGYTF
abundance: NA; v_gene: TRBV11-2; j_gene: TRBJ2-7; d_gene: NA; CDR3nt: TGTGCCAGCAGCTTAGATGGGCGAATCTACGAGCAGTACTTC; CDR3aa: CASSLDGRIYEQYF
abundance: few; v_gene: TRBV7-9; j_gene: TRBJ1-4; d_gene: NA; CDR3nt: TGTGCCAGCAGCTTAGGAGGAAGTGAAAAACTGTTTTTT; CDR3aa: CASSLGGSEKLFF
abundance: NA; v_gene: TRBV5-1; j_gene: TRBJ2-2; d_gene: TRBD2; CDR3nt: TGCGCCAGCAGCTTGGAGGGGACTAGCGGGAGAACCGGGGAGCTGTTTTTT; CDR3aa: CASSLEGTSGRTGELFF
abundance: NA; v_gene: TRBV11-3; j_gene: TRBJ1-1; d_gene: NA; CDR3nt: TGTGCCAGCAGCTGGTACAAGAACACTGAAGCTTTCTTT; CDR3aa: CASSWYKNTEAFF
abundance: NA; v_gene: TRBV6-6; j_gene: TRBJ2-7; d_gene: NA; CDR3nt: TGTGCCAGCAGCAACAGGGTTGAGGAGCAGTACTTC; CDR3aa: CASSNRVEEQYF
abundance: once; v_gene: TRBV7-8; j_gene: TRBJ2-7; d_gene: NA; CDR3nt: TGTGCCAGCAGCTTAGCGTCTAGTAGCGACGAGCAGTACTTC; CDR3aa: CASSLASSSDEQYF
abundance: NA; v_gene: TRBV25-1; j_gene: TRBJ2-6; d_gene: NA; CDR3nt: TGTGCCAGCAGTGTCGGACGGATCTTTTCTGGGGCCAACGTCCTGACTTTC; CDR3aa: CASSVGRIFSGANVLTF
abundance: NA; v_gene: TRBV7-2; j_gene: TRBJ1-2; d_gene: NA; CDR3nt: TGTGCCAGCAGCTTGAGGCAGAACTATGGCTACACCTTC; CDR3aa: CASSLRQNYGYTF
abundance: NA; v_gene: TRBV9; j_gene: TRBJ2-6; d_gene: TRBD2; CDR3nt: TGTGCCAGCAGCCCCCGTGGGGGGGTTAGCTCTGGGGCCAACGTCCTGACTTTC; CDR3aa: CASSPRGGVSSGANVLTF
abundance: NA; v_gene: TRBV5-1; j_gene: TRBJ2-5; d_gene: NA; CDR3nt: TGCGCCAGCAGCTTCCGGGACGGGGAGGCGGAGACCCAGTACTTC; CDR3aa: CASSFRDGEAETQYF